This TCR beta chain was documented in a study of beta chain features in type 1 diabetes. The CDR3 runs to 14 residues. CDR1 and CDR2 from the germline V gene are LNHDA and SQIVND (reference sequence). With 1 base clipped from V and 2 bases from J, the junction kept 2 bases outside the gene matches. In its sample, this clone was seen many times. What was sequenced were expressed TCRB transcripts, since all of the isolated RNA had been reverse transcribed. The data were produced by immunoSEQ multiplex PCR, yet TCRdb's version contains in-frame clones alone and is incomplete. Altogether fewer than 150,000 clones are present, about 7.1% being singletons, with the ten largest covering around 1.5%.

This sequence joins TRBV19 and TRBJ2-7; TRBD1 matches at 7 bases. The sequenced sample consisted of central memory CD4+ T cells from blood. The source of this sequence is a woman in her thirties in good health. The CDR3 region has the DNA TGTGCCAGTAGTATAGGAGGGACAGCCTACGAGCAGTACTTC. It translates to CASSIGGTAYEQYF.